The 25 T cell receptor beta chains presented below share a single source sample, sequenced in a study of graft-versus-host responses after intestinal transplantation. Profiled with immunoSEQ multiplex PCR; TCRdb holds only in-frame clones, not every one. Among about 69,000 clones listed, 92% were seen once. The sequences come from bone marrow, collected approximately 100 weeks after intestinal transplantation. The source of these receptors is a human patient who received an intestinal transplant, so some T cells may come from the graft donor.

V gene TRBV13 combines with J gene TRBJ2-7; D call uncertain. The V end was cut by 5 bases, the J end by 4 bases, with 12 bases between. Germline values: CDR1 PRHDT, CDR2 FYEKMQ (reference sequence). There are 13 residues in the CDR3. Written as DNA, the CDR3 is TGTGCCAGCAGCATAGAGGACGGTTACGAGCAGTACTTC. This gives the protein CASSIEDGYEQYF.

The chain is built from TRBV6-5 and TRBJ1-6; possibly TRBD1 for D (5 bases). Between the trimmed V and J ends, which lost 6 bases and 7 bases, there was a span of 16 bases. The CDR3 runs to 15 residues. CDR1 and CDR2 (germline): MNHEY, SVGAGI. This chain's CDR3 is CASSLTRVGNSPLHF. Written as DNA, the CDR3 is TGTGCCAGCAGCCTCACCAGGGTAGGGAATTCACCCCTCCACTTT.

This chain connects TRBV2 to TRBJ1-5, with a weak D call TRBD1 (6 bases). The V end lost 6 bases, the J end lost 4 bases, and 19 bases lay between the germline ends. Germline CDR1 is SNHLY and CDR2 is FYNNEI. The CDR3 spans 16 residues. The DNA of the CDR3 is TGTGCCAGCAGCGATTTGCAGGGGAGGGGAAATCAGCCCCAGCATTTT. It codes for CASSDLQGRGNQPQHF.

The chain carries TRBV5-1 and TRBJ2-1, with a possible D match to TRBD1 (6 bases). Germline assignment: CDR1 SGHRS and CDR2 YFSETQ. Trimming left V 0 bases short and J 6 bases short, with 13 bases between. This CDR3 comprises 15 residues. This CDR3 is CASSLVNRVFNEQFF. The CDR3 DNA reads TGCGCCAGCAGCTTGGTTAACAGGGTCTTCAATGAGCAGTTCTTC.

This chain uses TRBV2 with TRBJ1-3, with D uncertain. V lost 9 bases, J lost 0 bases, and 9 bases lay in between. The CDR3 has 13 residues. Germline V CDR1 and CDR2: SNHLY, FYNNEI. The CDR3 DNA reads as TGTGCCAGAGGACGGTCCTCTGGAAACACCATATATTTT. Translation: CARGRSSGNTIYF.

CDR3 sequence (DNA): TGTGCCAGCAGCCCGGGGGATACGCAGTATTTT. Protein sequence: CASSPGDTQYF. The chain has TRBV11-2 and TRBJ2-3, with D possibly matching TRBD2 (5 bases). With 5 bases removed from V and 6 bases from J, the gap between germline ends came to 6 bases. Germline assignment: CDR1 SGHAT and CDR2 FQNNGV. This CDR3 has 11 amino acids.

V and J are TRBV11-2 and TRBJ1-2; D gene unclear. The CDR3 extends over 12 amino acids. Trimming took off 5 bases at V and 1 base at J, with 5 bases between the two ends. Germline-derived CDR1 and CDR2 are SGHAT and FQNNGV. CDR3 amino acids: CASSADNYGYTF. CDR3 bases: TGTGCCAGCAGCGCGGATAACTATGGCTACACCTTC.

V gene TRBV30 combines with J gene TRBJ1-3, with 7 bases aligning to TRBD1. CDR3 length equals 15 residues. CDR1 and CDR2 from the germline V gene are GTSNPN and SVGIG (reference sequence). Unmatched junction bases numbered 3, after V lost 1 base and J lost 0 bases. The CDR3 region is CAWSGDSYSGNTIYF. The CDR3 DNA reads TGTGCCTGGAGTGGGGACAGCTACTCTGGAAACACCATATATTTT.

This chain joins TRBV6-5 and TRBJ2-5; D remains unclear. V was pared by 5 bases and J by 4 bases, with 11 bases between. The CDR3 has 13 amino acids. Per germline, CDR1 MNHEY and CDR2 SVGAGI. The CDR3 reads CASSSNVGETQYF. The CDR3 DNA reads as TGTGCCAGCAGTAGTAACGTAGGAGAGACCCAGTACTTC.

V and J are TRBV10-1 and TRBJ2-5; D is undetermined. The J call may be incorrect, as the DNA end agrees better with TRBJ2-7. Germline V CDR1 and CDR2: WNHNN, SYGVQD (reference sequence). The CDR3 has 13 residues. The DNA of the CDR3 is TGCGCCAGCAGTTCTGGAAGTTCGCGCGAGCAGTACTTC. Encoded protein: CASSSGSSREQYF.

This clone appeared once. The chain's CDR3 is CASSLVGSMVQAQYF. The CDR3 coding sequence is TGTGCCAGCAGCTTAGTGGGCTCCATGGTACAGGCCCAGTACTTC. This chain joins TRBV7-6 and TRBJ2-5, with D possibly matching TRBD1 (5 bases). Germline CDR1 reads SGHVS; CDR2 reads FNYEAQ. The CDR3 is made up of 15 amino acids. V was shortened by 1 base and J by 9 bases, with 18 bases between the two germline ends.

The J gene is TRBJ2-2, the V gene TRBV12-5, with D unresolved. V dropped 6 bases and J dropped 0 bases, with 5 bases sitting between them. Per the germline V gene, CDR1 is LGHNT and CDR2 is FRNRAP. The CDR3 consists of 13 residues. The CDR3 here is CASGATNTGELFF. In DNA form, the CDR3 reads TGTGCTAGTGGCGCAACGAACACCGGGGAGCTGTTTTTT. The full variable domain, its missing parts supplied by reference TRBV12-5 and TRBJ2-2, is DARVTQTPRHKVTEMGQEVTMRCQPILGHNTVFWYRQTMMQGLELLAYFRNRAPLDDSGMPKDRFSAEMPDATLATLKIQPSEPRDSAVYFCASGATNTGELFFGEGSRLTVL.

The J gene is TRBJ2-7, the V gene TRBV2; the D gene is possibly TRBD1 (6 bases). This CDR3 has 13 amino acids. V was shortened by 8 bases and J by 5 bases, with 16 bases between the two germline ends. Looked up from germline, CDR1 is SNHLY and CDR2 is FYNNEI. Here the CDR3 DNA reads TGTGCCAGCGCTAGAGGTACAGGGAACGAGCAGTACTTC. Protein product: CASARGTGNEQYF.

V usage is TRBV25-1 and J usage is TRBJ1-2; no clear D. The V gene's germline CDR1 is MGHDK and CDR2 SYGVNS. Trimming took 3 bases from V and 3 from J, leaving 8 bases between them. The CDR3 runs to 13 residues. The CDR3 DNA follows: TGTGCCAGCAGTGATGGCAGCCACTATGGCTACACCTTC. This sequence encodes CASSDGSHYGYTF.

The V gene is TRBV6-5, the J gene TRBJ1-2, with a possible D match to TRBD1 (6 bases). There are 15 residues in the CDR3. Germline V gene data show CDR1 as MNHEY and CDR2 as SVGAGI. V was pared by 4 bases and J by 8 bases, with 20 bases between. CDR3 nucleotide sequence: TGTGCCAGCAGTTCACCCCGTCCCAGGGGAAGCGGCTACACCTTC. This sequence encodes CASSSPRPRGSGYTF.

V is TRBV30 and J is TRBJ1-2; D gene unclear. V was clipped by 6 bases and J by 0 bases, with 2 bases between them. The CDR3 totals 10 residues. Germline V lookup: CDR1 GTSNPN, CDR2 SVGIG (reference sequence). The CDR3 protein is CACANYGYTF. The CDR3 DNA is TGTGCCTGTGCTAACTATGGCTACACCTTC.

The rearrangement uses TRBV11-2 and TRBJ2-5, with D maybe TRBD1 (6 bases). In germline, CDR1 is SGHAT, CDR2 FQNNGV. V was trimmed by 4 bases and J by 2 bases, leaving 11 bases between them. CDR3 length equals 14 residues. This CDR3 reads CASSSWGQQETQYF. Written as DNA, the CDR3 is TGTGCCAGCAGCTCATGGGGACAACAAGAGACCCAGTACTTC.

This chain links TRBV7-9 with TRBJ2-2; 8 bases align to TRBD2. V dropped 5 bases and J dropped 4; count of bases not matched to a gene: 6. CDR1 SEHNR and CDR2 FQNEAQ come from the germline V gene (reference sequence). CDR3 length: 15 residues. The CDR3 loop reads CASSNRTSLTGELFF. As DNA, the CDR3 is TGTGCCAGCAGCAACAGGACTAGCCTCACCGGGGAGCTGTTTTTT.

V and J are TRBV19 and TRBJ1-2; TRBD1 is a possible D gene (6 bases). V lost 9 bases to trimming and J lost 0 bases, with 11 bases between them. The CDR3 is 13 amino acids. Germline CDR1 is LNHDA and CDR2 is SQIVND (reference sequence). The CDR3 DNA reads TGTGCCAGCAAACAGGGATCTAACTATGGCTACACCTTC. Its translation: CASKQGSNYGYTF.

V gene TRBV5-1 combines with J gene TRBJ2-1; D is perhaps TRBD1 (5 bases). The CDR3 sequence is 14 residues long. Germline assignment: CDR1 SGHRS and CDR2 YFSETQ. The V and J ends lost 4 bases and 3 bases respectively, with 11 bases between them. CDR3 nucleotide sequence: TGCGCCAGCAGCGACCGACAGAGCTACAATGAGCAGTTCTTC. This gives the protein CASSDRQSYNEQFF. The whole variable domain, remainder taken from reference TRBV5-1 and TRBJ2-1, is KAGVTQTPRYLIKTRGQQVTLSCSPISGHRSVSWYQQTPGQGLQFLFEYFSETQRNKGNFPGRFSGRQFSNSRSEMNVSTLELGDSALYLCASSDRQSYNEQFFGPGTRLTVL.

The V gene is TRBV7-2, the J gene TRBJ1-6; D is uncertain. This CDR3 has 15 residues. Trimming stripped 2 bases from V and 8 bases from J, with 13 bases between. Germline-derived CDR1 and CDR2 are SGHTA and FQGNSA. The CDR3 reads CASSLIGDWDSPLHF. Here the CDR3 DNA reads TGTGCCAGCAGCTTAATAGGTGATTGGGATTCACCCCTCCACTTT.

CDR3 nucleotide sequence: TGTGCCAGCAGTTTCCAAAGCGGGGTAAACAATGAGCAGTTCTTC. Residues: CASSFQSGVNNEQFF. The chain joins TRBV28 to TRBJ2-1; 7 bases are shared with TRBD2. Germline CDR1 and CDR2: MDHEN and SYDVKM. The trim removed 3 bases at V and 5 bases at J, leaving 7 bases unmatched. The CDR3 sequence is 15 residues long.

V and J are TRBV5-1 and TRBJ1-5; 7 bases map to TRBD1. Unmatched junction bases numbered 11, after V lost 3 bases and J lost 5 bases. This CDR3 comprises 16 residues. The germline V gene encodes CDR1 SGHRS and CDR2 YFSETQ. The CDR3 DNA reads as TGCGCCAGCAGCTGGGGGGACAGCAATGCCGATCAGCCCCAGCATTTT. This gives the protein CASSWGDSNADQPQHF.

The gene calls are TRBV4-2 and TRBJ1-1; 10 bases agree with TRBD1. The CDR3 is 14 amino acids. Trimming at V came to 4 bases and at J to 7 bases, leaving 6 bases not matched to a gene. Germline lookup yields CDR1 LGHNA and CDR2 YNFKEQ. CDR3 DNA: TGTGCCAGCAGCCCCGGGACAGGGGACGGTGAAGCTTTCTTT. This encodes CASSPGTGDGEAFF.

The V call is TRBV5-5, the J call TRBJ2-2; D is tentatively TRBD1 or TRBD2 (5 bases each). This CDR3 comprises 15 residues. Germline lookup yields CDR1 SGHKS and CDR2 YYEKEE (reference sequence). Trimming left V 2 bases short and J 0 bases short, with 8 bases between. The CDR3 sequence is CASSFGASNTGELFF. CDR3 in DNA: TGTGCCAGCAGCTTCGGGGCGTCGAACACCGGGGAGCTGTTTTTT.